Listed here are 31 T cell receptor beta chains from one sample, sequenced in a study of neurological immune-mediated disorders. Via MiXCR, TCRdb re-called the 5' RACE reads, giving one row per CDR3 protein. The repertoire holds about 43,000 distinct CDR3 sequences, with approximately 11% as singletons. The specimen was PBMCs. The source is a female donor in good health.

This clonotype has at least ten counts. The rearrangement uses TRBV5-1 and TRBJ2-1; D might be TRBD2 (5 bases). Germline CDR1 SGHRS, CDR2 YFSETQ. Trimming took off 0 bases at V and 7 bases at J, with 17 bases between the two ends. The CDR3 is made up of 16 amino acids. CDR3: CASSLVGSSRGNEQFF. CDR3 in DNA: TGCGCCAGCAGCTTGGTCGGGTCCTCTCGAGGGAATGAGCAGTTCTTC.

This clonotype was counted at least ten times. In nucleotides, the CDR3 is TGCGCCAGCAGCCCAGACAGGGGGCGAGACGAGCAGTACTTC. Translating gives CASSPDRGRDEQYF. This chain joins TRBV5-1 and TRBJ2-7; 10 bases align to TRBD1. The J segment lost 5 bases and the V segment lost 4 bases, leaving 6 bases of the junction unmatched. Per the germline V gene, CDR1 is SGHRS and CDR2 is YFSETQ. The CDR3 is made up of 14 amino acids.

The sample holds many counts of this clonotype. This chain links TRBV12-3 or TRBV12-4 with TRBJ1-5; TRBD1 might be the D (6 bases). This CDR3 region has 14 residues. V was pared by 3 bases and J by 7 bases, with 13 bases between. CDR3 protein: CASSLETGRQPQHF. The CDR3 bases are TGTGCCAGCAGTTTGGAAACAGGGCGGCAGCCCCAGCATTTT.

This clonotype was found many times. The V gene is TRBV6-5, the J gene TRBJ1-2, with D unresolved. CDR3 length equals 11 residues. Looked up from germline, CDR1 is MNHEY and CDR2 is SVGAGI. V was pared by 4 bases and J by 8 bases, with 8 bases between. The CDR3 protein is CASSSRRGYTF. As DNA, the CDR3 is TGTGCCAGCAGTTCCAGAAGAGGCTACACCTTC.

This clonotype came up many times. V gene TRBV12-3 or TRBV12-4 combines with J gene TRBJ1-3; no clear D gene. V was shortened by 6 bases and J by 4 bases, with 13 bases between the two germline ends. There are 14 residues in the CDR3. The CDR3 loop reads CASSQDRPGNTIYF. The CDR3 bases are TGTGCCAGCAGCCAGGACCGGCCGGGAAACACCATATATTTT.

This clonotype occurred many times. The CDR3 DNA reads as TGTGCCAGCAGCTTGGCCTGGGTTACTGGGGCCAACGTCCTGACTTTC. Its translation is CASSLAWVTGANVLTF. V gene TRBV5-6 combines with J gene TRBJ2-6; no reliable D call. The CDR3 spans 16 residues. CDR1 is SGHDT and CDR2 is YYEEEE in the germline V gene. Trimming cost V 0 bases and J 2 bases, with 9 bases left between them.

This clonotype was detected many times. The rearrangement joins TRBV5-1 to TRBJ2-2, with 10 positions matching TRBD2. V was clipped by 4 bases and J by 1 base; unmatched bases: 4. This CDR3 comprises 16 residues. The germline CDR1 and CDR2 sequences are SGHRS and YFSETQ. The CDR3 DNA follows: TGCGCCAGCAGCACTGCTAGCGGGGGGAACACCGGGGAGCTGTTTTTT. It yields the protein CASSTASGGNTGELFF. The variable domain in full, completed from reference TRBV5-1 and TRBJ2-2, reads KAGVTQTPRYLIKTRGQQVTLSCSPISGHRSVSWYQQTPGQGLQFLFEYFSETQRNKGNFPGRFSGRQFSNSRSEMNVSTLELGDSALYLCASSTASGGNTGELFFGEGSRLTVL.

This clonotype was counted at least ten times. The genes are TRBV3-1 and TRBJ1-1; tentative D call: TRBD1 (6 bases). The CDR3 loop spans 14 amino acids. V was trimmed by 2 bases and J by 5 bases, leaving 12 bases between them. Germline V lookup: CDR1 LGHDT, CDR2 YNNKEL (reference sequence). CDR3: CASSQLGGWTEAFF. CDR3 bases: TGTGCCAGCAGCCAACTAGGGGGTTGGACTGAAGCTTTCTTT.

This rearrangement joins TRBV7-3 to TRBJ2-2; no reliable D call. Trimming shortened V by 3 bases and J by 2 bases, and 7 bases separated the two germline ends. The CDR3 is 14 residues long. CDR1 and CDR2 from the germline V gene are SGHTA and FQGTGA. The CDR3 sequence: CASSFSANTGELFF. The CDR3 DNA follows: TGTGCCAGCAGCTTCTCAGCTAACACCGGGGAGCTGTTTTTT.

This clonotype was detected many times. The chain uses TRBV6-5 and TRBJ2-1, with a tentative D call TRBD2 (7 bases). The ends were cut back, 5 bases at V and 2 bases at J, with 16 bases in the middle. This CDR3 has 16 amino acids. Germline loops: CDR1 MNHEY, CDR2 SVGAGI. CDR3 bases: TGTGCCAGCAGTCGCGAAGGGGGGGTACCCTACAATGAGCAGTTCTTC. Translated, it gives CASSREGGVPYNEQFF.

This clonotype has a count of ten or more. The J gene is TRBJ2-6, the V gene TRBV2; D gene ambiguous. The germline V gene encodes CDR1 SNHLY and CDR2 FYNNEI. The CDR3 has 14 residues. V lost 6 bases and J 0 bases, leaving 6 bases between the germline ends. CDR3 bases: TGTGCCAGCAGAGACTCCTCTGGGGCCAACGTCCTGACTTTC. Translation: CASRDSSGANVLTF.

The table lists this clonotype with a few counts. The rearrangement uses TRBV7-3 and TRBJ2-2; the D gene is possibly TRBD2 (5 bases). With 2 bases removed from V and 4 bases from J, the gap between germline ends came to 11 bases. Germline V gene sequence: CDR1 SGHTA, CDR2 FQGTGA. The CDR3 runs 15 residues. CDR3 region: CASSLSGIVTGELFF. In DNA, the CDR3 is TGTGCCAGCAGCTTATCCGGGATCGTCACCGGGGAGCTGTTTTTT.

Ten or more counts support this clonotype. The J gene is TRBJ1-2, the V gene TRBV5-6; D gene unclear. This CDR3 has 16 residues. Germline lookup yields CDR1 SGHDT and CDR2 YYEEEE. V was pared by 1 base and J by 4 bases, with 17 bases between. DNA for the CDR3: TGTGCCAGCAGCTTGCCCCGGACCGGACCTGGCTATGGCTACACCTTC. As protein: CASSLPRTGPGYGYTF.

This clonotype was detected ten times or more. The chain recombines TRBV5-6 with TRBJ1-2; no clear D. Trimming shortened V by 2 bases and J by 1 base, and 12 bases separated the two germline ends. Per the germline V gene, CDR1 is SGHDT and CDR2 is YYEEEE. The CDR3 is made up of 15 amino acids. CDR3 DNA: TGTGCCAGCAGCTTCGCACCAAGGATTAACTATGGCTACACCTTC. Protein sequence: CASSFAPRINYGYTF.

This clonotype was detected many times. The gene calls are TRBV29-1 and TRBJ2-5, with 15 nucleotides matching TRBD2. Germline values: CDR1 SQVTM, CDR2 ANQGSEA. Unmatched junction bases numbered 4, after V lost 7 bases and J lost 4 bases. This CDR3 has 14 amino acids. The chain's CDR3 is CSAEGLAGGETQYF. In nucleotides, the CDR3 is TGCAGCGCTGAGGGACTAGCGGGAGGAGAGACCCAGTACTTC.

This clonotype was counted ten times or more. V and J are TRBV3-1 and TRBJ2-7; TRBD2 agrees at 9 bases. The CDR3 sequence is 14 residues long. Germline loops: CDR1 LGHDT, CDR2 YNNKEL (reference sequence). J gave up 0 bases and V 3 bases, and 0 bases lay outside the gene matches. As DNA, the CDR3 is TGTGCCAGCAGCCATAGCGGGAGCTCCTACGAGCAGTACTTC. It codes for CASSHSGSSYEQYF.

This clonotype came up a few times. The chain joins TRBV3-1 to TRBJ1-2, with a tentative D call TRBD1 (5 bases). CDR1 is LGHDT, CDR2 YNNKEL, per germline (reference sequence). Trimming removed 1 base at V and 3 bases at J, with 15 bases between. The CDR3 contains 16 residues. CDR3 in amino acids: CASSQVKVSGHYGYTF. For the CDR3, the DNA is TGTGCCAGCAGCCAAGTGAAGGTTTCGGGGCACTATGGCTACACCTTC.

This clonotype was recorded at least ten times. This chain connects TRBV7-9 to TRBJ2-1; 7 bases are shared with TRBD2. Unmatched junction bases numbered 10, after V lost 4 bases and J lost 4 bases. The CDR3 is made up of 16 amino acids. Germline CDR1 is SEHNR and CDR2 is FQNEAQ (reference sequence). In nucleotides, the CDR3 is TGTGCCAGCAGCTGGTCAGCGGGGCAGGGTTACAATGAGCAGTTCTTC. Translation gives CASSWSAGQGYNEQFF.

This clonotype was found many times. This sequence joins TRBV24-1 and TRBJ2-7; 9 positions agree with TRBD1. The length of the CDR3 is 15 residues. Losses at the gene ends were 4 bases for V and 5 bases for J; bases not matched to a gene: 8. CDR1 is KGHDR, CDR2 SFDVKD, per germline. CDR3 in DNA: TGTGCCACCAGTGAGGGGACAGGGCGATTCAACGAGCAGTACTTC. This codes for CATSEGTGRFNEQYF.

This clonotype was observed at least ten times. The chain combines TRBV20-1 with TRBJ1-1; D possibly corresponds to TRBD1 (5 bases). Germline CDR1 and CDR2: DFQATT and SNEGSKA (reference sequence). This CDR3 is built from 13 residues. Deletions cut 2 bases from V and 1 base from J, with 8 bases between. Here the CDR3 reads CSARLGTNTEAFF. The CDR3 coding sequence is TGCAGTGCTAGACTGGGGACGAACACTGAAGCTTTCTTT.

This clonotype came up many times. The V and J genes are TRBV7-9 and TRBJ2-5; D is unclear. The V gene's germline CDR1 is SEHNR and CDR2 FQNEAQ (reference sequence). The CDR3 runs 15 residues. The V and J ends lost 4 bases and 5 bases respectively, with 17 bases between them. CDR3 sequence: CASSSAGVPPETQYF. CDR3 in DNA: TGTGCCAGCAGCTCGGCCGGCGTCCCACCCGAGACCCAGTACTTC.

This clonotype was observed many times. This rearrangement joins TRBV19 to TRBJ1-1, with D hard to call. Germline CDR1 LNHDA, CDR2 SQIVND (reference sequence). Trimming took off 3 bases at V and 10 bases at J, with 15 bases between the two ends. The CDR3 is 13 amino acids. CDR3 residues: CASSIDGEKSAFF. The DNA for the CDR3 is TGTGCCAGTAGTATTGACGGAGAAAAATCAGCTTTCTTT.

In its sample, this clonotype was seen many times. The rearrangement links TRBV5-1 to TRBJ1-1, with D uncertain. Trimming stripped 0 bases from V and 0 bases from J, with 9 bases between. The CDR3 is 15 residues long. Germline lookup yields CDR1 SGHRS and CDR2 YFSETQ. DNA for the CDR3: TGCGCCAGCAGCTTGGGGGTCAGGTTGAACACTGAAGCTTTCTTT. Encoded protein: CASSLGVRLNTEAFF.

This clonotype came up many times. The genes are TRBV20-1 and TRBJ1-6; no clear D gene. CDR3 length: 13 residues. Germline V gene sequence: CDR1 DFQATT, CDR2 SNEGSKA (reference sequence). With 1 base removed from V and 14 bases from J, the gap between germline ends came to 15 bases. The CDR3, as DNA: TGCAGTGCTAGAGCAACTTCGGCCGAGGCCCTCCACTTT. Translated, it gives CSARATSAEALHF.

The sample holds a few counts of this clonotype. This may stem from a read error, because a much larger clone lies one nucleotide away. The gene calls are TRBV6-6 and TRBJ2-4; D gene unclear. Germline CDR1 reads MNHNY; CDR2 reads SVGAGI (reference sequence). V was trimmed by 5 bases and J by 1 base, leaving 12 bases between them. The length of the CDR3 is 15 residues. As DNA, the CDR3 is TGTGCCAGCAGTCATTGGGTAGGGGCCAAAAACATTCAGTACTTC. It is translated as CASSHWVGAKNIQYF.

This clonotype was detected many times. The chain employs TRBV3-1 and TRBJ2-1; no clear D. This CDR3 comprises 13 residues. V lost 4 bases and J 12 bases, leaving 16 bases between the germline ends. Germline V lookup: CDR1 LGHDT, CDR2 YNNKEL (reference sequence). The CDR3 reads CASSPIFGLVQFF. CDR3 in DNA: TGTGCCAGCAGCCCCATCTTTGGTTTAGTGCAGTTCTTC.

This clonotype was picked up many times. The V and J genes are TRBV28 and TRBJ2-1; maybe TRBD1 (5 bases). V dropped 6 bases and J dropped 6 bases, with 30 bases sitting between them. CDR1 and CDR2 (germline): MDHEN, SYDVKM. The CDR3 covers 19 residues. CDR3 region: CASSPLHGHLPIKGNEQFF. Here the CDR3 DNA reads TGTGCCAGCAGCCCTCTACACGGACACCTCCCCATAAAGGGCAATGAGCAGTTCTTC.

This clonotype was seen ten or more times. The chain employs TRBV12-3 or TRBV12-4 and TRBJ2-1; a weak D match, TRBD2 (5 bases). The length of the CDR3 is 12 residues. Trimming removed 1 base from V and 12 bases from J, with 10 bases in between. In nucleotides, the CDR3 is TGTGCCAGCAGTTTAGAAGGAGGCGTGCAGTTCTTC. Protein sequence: CASSLEGGVQFF.

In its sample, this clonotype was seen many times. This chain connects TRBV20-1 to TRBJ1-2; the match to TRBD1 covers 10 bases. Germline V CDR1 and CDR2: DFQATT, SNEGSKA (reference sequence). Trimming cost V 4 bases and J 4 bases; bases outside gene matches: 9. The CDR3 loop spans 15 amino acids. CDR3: CSAITGTGVRYGYTF. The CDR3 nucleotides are TGCAGTGCTATAACCGGGACAGGGGTTCGCTATGGCTACACCTTC.

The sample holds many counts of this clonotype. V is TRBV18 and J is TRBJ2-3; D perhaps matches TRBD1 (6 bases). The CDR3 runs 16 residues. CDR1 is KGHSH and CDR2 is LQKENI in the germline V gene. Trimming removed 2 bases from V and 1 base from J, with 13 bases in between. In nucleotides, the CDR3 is TGTGCCAGCTCACCATTCGCTCCAGGGGGCACAGATACGCAGTATTTT. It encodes CASSPFAPGGTDTQYF.

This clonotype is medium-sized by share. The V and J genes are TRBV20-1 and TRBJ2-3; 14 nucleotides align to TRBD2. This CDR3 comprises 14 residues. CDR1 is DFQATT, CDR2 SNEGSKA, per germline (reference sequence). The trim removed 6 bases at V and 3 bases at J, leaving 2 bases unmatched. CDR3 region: CSARLAGGTDTQYF. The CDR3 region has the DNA TGCAGTGCAAGACTAGCGGGGGGGACAGATACGCAGTATTTT.